The 24 T cell receptor beta chains listed next were all sequenced from one sample in a study of regulatory T cells in long-lasting Graves disease. As to time point: newly diagnosed GD, antithyroid drugs for less than 3 months. Generation of the TCR library employed RNA extracted from PBMCs. Sequencing libraries for TCR beta were prepared with iRepertoire HTBI primers and Arm-PCR of CDR3 regions. TCRdb re-analysed the multiplex PCR reads in MiXCR, keeping a single row per CDR3 protein. This table holds some 490,000 distinct CDR3 sequences, around 12% found once. The same sample was also studied in work on T cells in Graves' hyperthyroidism and ophthalmopathy.

Material: peripheral blood mononuclear cells (PBMCs), obtained at new diagnosis, from a patient treated with antithyroid drugs. Every receptor here comes from a woman aged 25 to 45 with Graves disease.

This clonotype was observed at least ten times. V is TRBV27 and J is TRBJ2-1, with D possibly matching TRBD2 (6 bases). The CDR3 extends over 15 amino acids. Per germline, CDR1 MNHEY and CDR2 SMNVEV (reference sequence). Trimming left V 0 bases short and J 1 base short, with 7 bases between. The CDR3 nucleotides are TGTGCCAGCAGTTTATCGGGGGGATCCTACAATGAGCAGTTCTTC. It encodes CASSLSGGSYNEQFF.

The sample holds many counts of this clonotype. The chain is built from TRBV6-1 and TRBJ2-2, with D perhaps being TRBD1 or TRBD2 (5 bases each). V lost 6 bases, J lost 3 bases, and 11 bases lay in between. The CDR3 has 14 residues. Germline values: CDR1 MNHNS, CDR2 SASEGT. The CDR3 protein is CASSLGTYTGELFF. The CDR3 DNA sequence: TGTGCCAGCAGCCTCGGGACCTACACCGGGGAGCTGTTTTTT.

The table lists this clonotype with many counts. In DNA, the CDR3 is TGTGCCAGCAGCCAGGGACAGGGTGAGACAGATACGCAGTATTTT. The encoded protein is CASSQGQGETDTQYF. This chain uses TRBV28 with TRBJ2-3; 9 nucleotides agree with TRBD1. The J segment lost 3 bases and the V segment lost 6 bases, leaving 7 bases of the junction unmatched. The CDR3 has 15 amino acids. The germline CDR1 and CDR2 sequences are MDHEN and SYDVKM.

This clonotype occurred many times. The chain uses TRBV7-2 and TRBJ2-3, with 9 bases fitting TRBD1. Germline loops: CDR1 SGHTA, CDR2 FQGNSA. Trimming removed 6 bases from V and 1 base from J; junction bases left unmatched: 8. The CDR3 totals 16 residues. CDR3 bases: TGTGCCAGCAGGTTATACGGGACAGGGCGCACAGATACGCAGTATTTT. Protein product: CASRLYGTGRTDTQYF.

Ten or more counts support this clonotype. The rearrangement joins TRBV2 to TRBJ2-1, with D possibly TRBD2 on 5 matching bases. The CDR3 spans 15 residues. Germline V gives CDR1 SNHLY, CDR2 FYNNEI. Between the trimmed V and J ends, which lost 3 bases and 4 bases, there was a span of 13 bases. The CDR3 here is CASSDSGRGYNEQFF. CDR3 nucleotides: TGTGCCAGCAGTGATTCGGGGAGAGGGTACAATGAGCAGTTCTTC.

This clonotype was observed many times. J is TRBJ1-1 and V is TRBV20-1; D is perhaps TRBD1 (5 bases). V shed 4 bases and J shed 4 bases, with 13 bases lying between them. Germline CDR1 and CDR2: DFQATT and SNEGSKA (reference sequence). This CDR3 is 13 amino acids long. DNA of the CDR3: TGCAGTGCTACAGGGCCCCGTGGCACTGAAGCTTTCTTT. It translates to CSATGPRGTEAFF.

Ten or more counts support this clonotype. The genes are TRBV3-1 and TRBJ2-7; TRBD2 is a possible D gene (6 bases). The germline V gene has CDR1 LGHDT and CDR2 YNNKEL (reference sequence). The V end was cut by 5 bases, the J end by 9 bases, with 17 bases between. The CDR3 sequence is 13 residues long. As DNA, the CDR3 is TGTGCCAGCAGCGGGCTAGCGCGATTGGGGCAGTACTTC. It is translated as CASSGLARLGQYF.

The chain has TRBV12-3 or TRBV12-4 and TRBJ2-3; D perhaps matches TRBD2 (5 bases). This CDR3 comprises 13 residues. The germline V and J ends were trimmed by 7 bases and 7 bases, with 15 bases remaining between them. This chain's CDR3 is CASNPSSKHTQYF. CDR3 coding DNA: TGTGCCAGCAACCCATCTAGCAAACATACGCAGTATTTT.

This clonotype was seen many times. The CDR3 DNA follows: TGTGCCAGCAGTGAAGCTGACAGTTGGATTGAGCCCCAGCATTTT. Amino acid sequence: CASSEADSWIEPQHF. J is TRBJ1-5 and V is TRBV6-2 or TRBV6-3, with TRBD1 as a possible D gene (5 bases). The CDR3 is made up of 15 amino acids. Deletions cut 5 bases from V and 8 bases from J, with 19 bases between. The germline CDR1 and CDR2 sequences are MNHEY and SVGEGT.

This clonotype has a count of ten or more. The chain joins TRBV11-3 to TRBJ2-5; D ambiguous. V lost 1 base, J lost 4 bases, and 16 bases lay in between. Germline V gives CDR1 SGHNT, CDR2 YENEEA. The CDR3 contains 16 residues. The CDR3 loop is CASSLVRTKPLETQYF. The CDR3 DNA is TGTGCCAGCAGCTTAGTTCGGACCAAGCCTTTAGAGACCCAGTACTTC.

This clonotype was seen ten or more times. This chain joins TRBV28 and TRBJ2-1; TRBD2 matches at 9 bases. The junction had 9 bases not matched to a gene; V was cut back by 6 bases and J by 3 bases. Germline CDR1 MDHEN, CDR2 SYDVKM. The CDR3 consists of 16 residues. The CDR3 region is CASRKPGLAYYNEQFF. The CDR3 DNA is TGTGCCAGCAGAAAACCGGGACTAGCTTACTACAATGAGCAGTTCTTC. Full variable domain (missing parts from reference TRBV28 and TRBJ2-1): DVKVTQSSRYLVKRTGEKVFLECVQDMDHENMFWYRQDPGLGLRLIYFSYDVKMKEKGDIPEGYSVSREKKERFSLILESASTNQTSMYLCASRKPGLAYYNEQFFGPGTRLTVL.

The genes are TRBV20-1 and TRBJ1-1, with TRBD1 matching 7 bases. This CDR3 spans 17 amino acids. Unmatched junction bases numbered 11, after V lost 0 bases and J lost 1 base. The germline CDR1 and CDR2 sequences are DFQATT and SNEGSKA (reference sequence). This CDR3 reads CSARDWPGGTENTEAFF. Written as DNA, the CDR3 is TGCAGTGCTAGAGATTGGCCTGGTGGGACAGAGAACACTGAAGCTTTCTTT.

Points on this clonotype: A much larger clone sits a single nucleotide away, making a read error possible. The CDR3 ends on some other residue instead of the conserved phenylalanine or tryptophan, so this is likely a read error. This sequence joins TRBV7-6 and TRBJ2-3; 8 nucleotides match TRBD2. CDR3 length: 19 residues. CDR1 is SGHVS and CDR2 is FNYEAQ in the germline V gene. Germline trimming cut 0 bases from V and 0 bases from J; bases unmatched to any gene: 11. Here the CDR3 reads CASSLAAPIAGYSTDTQYL. In DNA form, the CDR3 reads TGTGCCAGCAGCTTAGCGGCCCCCATAGCGGGATACAGCACAGATACGCAGTATCTT.

On this clonotype: One base separates it from a far larger clone, so it is likely a read error. CDR3 sequence: CASSVGTLGRNDQFF. In DNA, the CDR3 is TGTGCCAGCAGCGTCGGGACTCTTGGGAGAAATGATCAGTTCTTC. The chain has TRBV11-2 and TRBJ2-5; a possible D gene is TRBD2 (6 bases). The J call may be wrong; the DNA end is better matched by TRBJ2-1. The CDR3 sequence is 15 residues long. Germline assignment: CDR1 SGHAT and CDR2 FQNNGV.

As concerns this clonotype: It may be a read error: a sequence one base away is much more abundant. This sequence joins TRBV27 and TRBJ2-6; 8 bases fit TRBD1. The germline V gene encodes CDR1 MNHEY and CDR2 SMNVEV (reference sequence). CDR3 size: 19 residues. The CDR3 nucleotides are TGTGCCAGCAGTTTAAGGGGACAGGACCAAAACTCTGGGGCCAGCGTCCTGACTTTC. This encodes CASSLRGQDQNSGASVLTF.

This rearrangement joins TRBV29-1 to TRBJ2-1, with a tentative D call TRBD2 (6 bases). The J call may be in error: the DNA end matches TRBJ2-5 better. Per germline, CDR1 SQVTM and CDR2 ANQGSEA. The CDR3 extends over 14 amino acids. The chain's CDR3 is CSVERGRAEETQYF. In DNA, the CDR3 is TGCAGCGTTGAGCGGGGCAGGGCTGAAGAGACCCAGTACTTC.

This clonotype was observed a handful of times. The chain uses TRBV19 and TRBJ1-4, with a tentative D call TRBD1 (6 bases). The CDR3 has 13 residues. In germline, CDR1 is LNHDA, CDR2 SQIVND (reference sequence). CDR3 bases: TGTGCTTCTCGCGGACAGAAGAATGAAAAACTGTTTTTT. It codes for CASRGQKNEKLFF.

This clonotype was seen ten or more times. The genes are TRBV5-5 and TRBJ1-1, with 10 bases aligning to TRBD1. CDR1 SGHKS and CDR2 YYEKEE come from the germline V gene (reference sequence). The length of the CDR3 is 14 residues. V lost 8 bases, J lost 3 bases, and 7 bases stayed unmatched. The CDR3 bases are TGTGCCAGTCGTTCCGGGACAGGGGACACTGAAGCTTTCTTT. Translated: CASRSGTGDTEAFF.

At least ten counts were recorded for this clonotype. V usage is TRBV6-1 and J usage is TRBJ1-1; 7 bases agree with TRBD1. V shed 6 bases and J 5 bases; nucleotides not matched to a gene: 6. Per germline, CDR1 MNHNS and CDR2 SASEGT. CDR3 size: 13 residues. The CDR3 reads CASRLTGWTEAFF. CDR3 DNA: TGTGCCAGCAGGCTGACAGGGTGGACTGAAGCTTTCTTT.

This clonotype occurred many times. CDR3 residues: CATAPTGGFEQFF. CDR3 DNA: TGTGCCACCGCACCGACAGGGGGTTTTGAGCAGTTCTTC. The chain couples TRBV6-2 or TRBV6-3 to TRBJ2-1, with 9 positions matching TRBD1. This CDR3 region has 13 residues. Germline loops: CDR1 MNHEY, CDR2 SVGEGT. After removal of 10 bases from V and 9 bases from J, the junction contained 10 bases not matched to a gene.

The chain joins TRBV27 to TRBJ2-1; D is unresolved. Germline CDR1 reads MNHEY; CDR2 reads SMNVEV (reference sequence). The CDR3 has 16 residues. Trimming removed 6 bases from V and 0 bases from J, with 15 bases in between. The CDR3 loop reads CASRVRTLGSYNEQFF. The DNA of the CDR3 is TGTGCCAGCAGGGTCCGGACCCTGGGCTCCTACAATGAGCAGTTCTTC.

The table lists this clonotype with a few counts. The chain uses TRBV6-1 and TRBJ2-7, with unresolved D. The CDR3 contains 15 residues. Trimming took 0 bases from V and 4 from J, leaving 13 bases between them. Germline CDR1 MNHNS, CDR2 SASEGT. Here the CDR3 reads CASSEALFLGYEQYF. The CDR3 coding sequence is TGTGCCAGCAGTGAAGCGCTTTTTCTTGGGTACGAGCAGTACTTC.

This clonotype came up many times. The chain uses TRBV9 and TRBJ1-1; TRBD1 might be the D (5 bases). Germline V lookup: CDR1 SGDLS, CDR2 YYNGEE. Trimming pared 3 bases from V and 0 bases from J, leaving 12 bases between. The CDR3 consists of 15 residues. The CDR3 loop reads CASSASGTMNTEAFF. As DNA, the CDR3 is TGTGCCAGCAGCGCGTCCGGGACCATGAACACTGAAGCTTTCTTT.

At least ten counts were recorded for this clonotype. The chain combines TRBV5-6 with TRBJ2-3; TRBD1 matches 7 bases. The length of the CDR3 is 17 residues. V shed 4 bases and J 1 base; nucleotides not matched to a gene: 12. The V gene's germline CDR1 is SGHDT and CDR2 YYEEEE. CDR3 sequence: CASSQYLTGYGTDTQYF. The CDR3 DNA sequence: TGTGCCAGCAGCCAGTACTTGACAGGGTACGGCACAGATACGCAGTATTTT. Drawing the rest from reference TRBV5-6 and TRBJ2-3, the complete variable domain is DAGVTQSPTHLIKTRGQQVTLRCSPKSGHDTVSWYQQALGQGPQFIFQYYEEEERQRGNFPDRFSGHQFPNYSSELNVNALLLGDSALYLCASSQYLTGYGTDTQYFGPGTRLTVL.